A selection of T cell receptor beta chains follows, all from one sample in a study of T cell changes during pregnancy in multiple sclerosis. Repertoires were generated with immunoSEQ multiplex PCR, while TCRdb's copy carries only in-frame clones and drops some. The sample has about 92,000 clones; almost 95% are singletons. The sequences come from peripheral blood, collected in the first trimester of pregnancy. All receptors derive from a female donor with multiple sclerosis, enrolled in a pregnancy study. The CDR3 runs from the conserved cysteine through the conserved F or W. The order of the fields is clone size, V gene, CDR3 protein. Some rows mark clone size as missing; the rest say once, few, many or name a class of expanded clone.

-,TRBV7-9,CASSSGSQPQHF
-,TRBV6-5,CASSFSTGVGSNEQFF
-,TRBV27,CASTIGGIQYF
-,TRBV9,CASSVGGGELAGGSSYNEQFF
-,TRBV27,CASSSGTGTVGELFF
-,TRBV28,CASSLGLAVETQYF
-,TRBV9,CASSVTGQVGYEQYF
-,TRBV10-3,CAISRTSGGGTDTQYF
-,TRBV7-9,CASSPPGGKPKETQYF
-,TRBV5-6,CASSAWREGQNEQFF
-,TRBV6-1,CASRADRGRHQPQHF
-,TRBV7-9,CASSPPGQGNTGELFF
-,TRBV10-3,CAISESVGYGYTF
once,TRBV5-1,CASSPTSAYQETQYF
-,TRBV7-2,CASSLPGQGHYGYTF
-,TRBV29-1,CSVEDGQGYEQYF
-,TRBV2,CASSTNRADTQYF
-,TRBV5-4,CASSWTGGGYTF
-,TRBV28,CASKGTGVNYGYTF
-,TRBV2,CASIDLRGVPKNIQYF
-,TRBV5-3,CARSSRRGAGGYTF
few,TRBV2,CATQQGAVAEAFF
-,TRBV5-1,CASSYWDRDQETQYF
-,TRBV7-8,CASSLDPGTDTQYF
-,TRBV29-1,CSVGQGSGYGYTF
-,TRBV27,CASSGDRVDTGELFF
-,TRBV5-1,CASSLARGLEQYF
once,TRBV5-1,CASRFGTSEYEQYF
-,TRBV9,CASSFDRGSYNEQFF
-,TRBV6-5,CASSYSGSGSSYEQYF
-,TRBV28,CASTSVGGPNTEAFF
-,TRBV27,CASSKLAGGDEQFF
-,TRBV2,CASSVGDNTDTQYF
-,TRBV29-1,CSVGGAGATDTQYF
-,TRBV7-3,CASSSPGLDSTEQFF
few,TRBV29-1,CSARQGGTEAFF